This T cell receptor beta chain is drawn from a study of cytomegalovirus exposure and HLA in healthy donors. Everyone who donated was a healthy bone marrow donor. As regards this clone: Its antigen is not known.

The PCR had 60 Vbeta and 13 Jbeta primers. Measured with immunoSEQ multiplex PCR; TCRdb has only the in-frame clones, and not every one. Its clone listing holds 100,000 to 150,000 clones. V was cut by 5 bases and J by 8 bases, with 12 bases left in between. The CDR3 consists of 13 residues. Germline loops: CDR1 SGHTA, CDR2 FQGTGA. Study-wide findings and caveats: Overall, approximately 150 TCR beta chains were annotated as cytomegalovirus-associated. Accurate prediction of HLA-A and HLA-B alleles (for most subjects) was reportedly achieved from TCR beta sequences. A classifier reportedly called cytomegalovirus status with high sensitivity and specificity.

The TCR sequence derives from a middle-aged woman in good health and CMV-seronegative. Specimen: PBMCs. V is TRBV7-3 and J is TRBJ2-2; D unresolved. The CDR3 region has the DNA TGTGCCAGCAGCCCCAATAGCCCAGGGGAGCTGTTTTTT. Translated, it gives CASSPNSPGELFF.